This TCR beta chain comes out of a study of shared clonotypes between healthy human individuals. Study outcomes and limitations: Expectations were that clonotype sharing among donors would be affected by sequencing depth.

Of note for this clone: The antigen is unknown.

Germline values: CDR1 SQVTM, CDR2 ANQGSEA. Trimming shortened V by 4 bases and J by 3 bases, and 10 bases separated the two germline ends. This CDR3 has 12 residues. As defined, naive CD8 cells were CD45RO-negative and positively selected for CCR7, with terminally differentiated effector memory CD45RA+ cells excluded. Sequenced by immunoSEQ multiplex PCR; TCRdb stores in-frame clones only, minus some. The sample consists of hundreds of thousands of clones, 92% of them appearing once. This chain uses TRBV29-1 with TRBJ2-7; no clear D. This clonotype was sampled from a man aged 25-40 years in good health. Sequences were obtained from naive CD8+ T cells sorted from blood. The CDR3 sequence is CSVGGTIYEQYF. The CDR3, as DNA: TGCAGCGTTGGCGGAACGATCTACGAGCAGTACTTC.